These T cell receptor beta chains were read from a single sample in a study of blood T cell repertoires in COVID-19. The method was immunoSEQ multiplex PCR; TCRdb's version includes in-frame clones alone and lacks a portion of them. The sample records 200,000 to 250,000 clones, roughly 81% being singletons. Input material: peripheral blood. All receptors derive from a woman aged 45-60 years with active or convalescent COVID-19. CDR3s include the opening cysteine and the closing phenylalanine or tryptophan. D genes are given only for firm matches. Clone size is shown for a subset of rows, as once, few, many or a class of expanded clone.

CDR3nt	CDR3aa	v_gene	j_gene	d_gene	abundance
TGTGCCACCAGTGATTTGCATACTAGCGGGGGGACTTCCTACAATGAGCAGTTCTTC	CATSDLHTSGGTSYNEQFF	TRBV24-1	TRBJ2-1	TRBD2	NA
TGTGCCAGCAGCCAAGGGGCGGGAGGGCCGGCAGAGACCCAGTACTTC	CASSQGAGGPAETQYF	TRBV3-1/TRBV3-2	TRBJ2-5	TRBD2	NA
TGTGCCAGCAGCCAACTAGCGGGGGGAGAGCAGTACTTC	CASSQLAGGEQYF	TRBV7-9	TRBJ2-7	TRBD2	once
TGTGCCAGCAGGGAACTACAGGGGGCCCCCCCCACTCCCCACACCTTC	CASRELQGAPPTPHTF	TRBV6-1	TRBJ1-2	TRBD1	NA
TGTGCCACCAGCAGAGGACAGCCGACCAGTGGCTACACCTTC	CATSRGQPTSGYTF	TRBV15	TRBJ1-2	NA	NA
TGTGCCAGCAGGACGGCCGTAGCTTCATACAATGAGCAGTTCTTC	CASRTAVASYNEQFF	TRBV27	TRBJ2-1	NA	few
TGTGCCAGCATGCAGGCTAACTATGGCTACACCTTC	CASMQANYGYTF	TRBV2	TRBJ1-2	NA	few
TGTGCCACCAGTGACCACAGGGTTGAGCAGTTCTTC	CATSDHRVEQFF	TRBV24-1	TRBJ2-1	NA	NA
TGTGCCAGCAGCTTACAGGGGGCGCAGGGTCAGCCCCAGCATTTT	CASSLQGAQGQPQHF	TRBV5-6	TRBJ1-5	TRBD1	NA
TGTGCCAGCAGTGATCGGAGGATGAACACTGAAGCTTTCTTT	CASSDRRMNTEAFF	TRBV2	TRBJ1-1	NA	NA
TGTGCCAGCAGCCCACAGGCTTCAGGCACTGAAGCTTTCTTT	CASSPQASGTEAFF	TRBV7-3	TRBJ1-1	NA	NA
TGTGCCAGCAGCGGACAGGGGGCTAACGGGGAGCTGTTTTTT	CASSGQGANGELFF	TRBV6-4	TRBJ2-2	TRBD1	NA
TGCGCCAGCAGCCAAGATCGAGGGGGACCCTATGGCTACACCTTC	CASSQDRGGPYGYTF	TRBV4-1	TRBJ1-2	NA	NA
TGTGCCAGCAGTCCCGGGACTAGCGGGAGAGTTGCCAAAAACATTCAGTACTTC	CASSPGTSGRVAKNIQYF	TRBV6-2/TRBV6-3	TRBJ2-4	TRBD2	NA
TGTGCCAGCTCACAGACAGGCCCGCTGGGCAATTCACCCCTCCACTTT	CASSQTGPLGNSPLHF	TRBV18	TRBJ1-6	NA	NA
TGTGCCAGCAGCCAAGCGTCCGGGACAGGGGTTGCCTACGAGCAGTACTTC	CASSQASGTGVAYEQYF	TRBV3-1/TRBV3-2	TRBJ2-7	TRBD1	NA
TGTGCCAGCACCCCATCGGGGGGGCAATACAATGAGCAGTTCTTC	CASTPSGGQYNEQFF	TRBV5-4	TRBJ2-1	TRBD2	NA
TGTGCCAGCAGCCCTGGGACAGGGATTAGCAATCAGCCCCAGCATTTT	CASSPGTGISNQPQHF	TRBV11-2	TRBJ1-5	TRBD1	NA
TGTGCCAGCAGCTTCGACAGGGCCACCGGGGAGCTGTTTTTT	CASSFDRATGELFF	TRBV11-1	TRBJ2-2	TRBD1	NA
TGTGCCAGCAGTTTCCGGGACAGGGGGACAGATACGCAGTATTTT	CASSFRDRGTDTQYF	TRBV6-5	TRBJ2-3	TRBD1	once
TGCGCCAGCAGCTTGGCAGGGATGGGCTTGGACACTGAAGCTTTCTTT	CASSLAGMGLDTEAFF	TRBV5-1	TRBJ1-1	NA	NA
TGTGCCAGTAGTGTACCAGGGGCAGGGGAAAAACTGTTTTTT	CASSVPGAGEKLFF	TRBV19	TRBJ1-4	NA	NA
TGTGCCAGCAGTTTCTCCCCGACAGGGGGGAACAATCAGCCCCAGCATTTT	CASSFSPTGGNNQPQHF	TRBV28	TRBJ1-5	TRBD1	NA
TGTGCCAGCAGCTTATACACCCCCTACAATGAGCAGTTCTTC	CASSLYTPYNEQFF	TRBV11-2	TRBJ2-1	NA	NA
TGTGCCAGCAGCTTAGTAGCGGGGTACACAGATACGCAGTATTTT	CASSLVAGYTDTQYF	TRBV7-9	TRBJ2-3	TRBD2	NA
TGTGCCAGCACCAGTTGGACAGGGGGCAATGAGCAGTTCTTC	CASTSWTGGNEQFF	TRBV6-5	TRBJ2-1	TRBD1	NA
TGTGCCACCACTCAGGGGAACATTCAGTACTTC	CATTQGNIQYF	TRBV10-3	TRBJ2-4	NA	NA
TGTGCCAGCAGCGACGAGGGGGTAGGCAATTCACCCCTCCACTTT	CASSDEGVGNSPLHF	TRBV9	TRBJ1-6	NA	NA
TGTGCCAGCAGCGGCCGGGACAGGGGGGCTTATGGCTACACCTTC	CASSGRDRGAYGYTF	TRBV5-4	TRBJ1-2	TRBD1	NA
TGTGCCAGCAGCGGGACAGGGGCTATCTATGGCTACACCTTC	CASSGTGAIYGYTF	TRBV5-6	TRBJ1-2	TRBD1	NA
TGTGCCAGCAGTGAATATCCCCCGGAAGAGGGCACTGAAGCTTTCTTT	CASSEYPPEEGTEAFF	TRBV25-1	TRBJ1-1	NA	NA
TGTGCCAGCAGCCCGGACAGGGGGGGCGGCTACACCTTC	CASSPDRGGGYTF	TRBV3-1/TRBV3-2	TRBJ1-2	TRBD1	NA
TGTGCCAGCAGCCCGGGACTAGCCAACGGAGAGACCCAGTACTTC	CASSPGLANGETQYF	TRBV5-4	TRBJ2-5	TRBD2	once
TGTGCCAGCTCACCAGGGACAGGGACCGGCTACACCTTC	CASSPGTGTGYTF	TRBV18	TRBJ1-2	TRBD1	NA
TGTGCCAGCAGCCGAGGGGCAGCGGGAGATACGCAGTATTTT	CASSRGAAGDTQYF	TRBV7-3	TRBJ2-3	NA	NA
TGTGCCAGCAGCAAACCCAAAGAGACCCAGTACTTC	CASSKPKETQYF	TRBV21-1	TRBJ2-5	NA	NA
TGTGCCAGCACGAGAGGGAACATCTTCGGAAACACCATATATTTT	CASTRGNIFGNTIYF	TRBV6-5	TRBJ1-3	NA	NA
TGTGCCAGCATGGGCGATGGTTCTGAAGCTTTCTTT	CASMGDGSEAFF	TRBV6-5	TRBJ1-1	NA	NA
TGTGCCAGCAGTTTGGCTTGGGGGGTCCAAGAGACCCAGTACTTC	CASSLAWGVQETQYF	TRBV28	TRBJ2-5	NA	NA
TGTGCCAGTAGTGGACGGGACAGTCCCACAGATACGCAGTATTTT	CASSGRDSPTDTQYF	TRBV19	TRBJ2-3	TRBD1	NA
TGTGCCACCAGTGATGCGCCCGGGACAGGGGATTCCTATGGCTACACCTTC	CATSDAPGTGDSYGYTF	TRBV24-1	TRBJ1-2	TRBD1	NA
TGTGCCAGCACCGACGGCAGGGGTGGCTACACCTTC	CASTDGRGGYTF	TRBV6-4	TRBJ1-2	NA	NA
TGTGCCGGCAAGCCGGGACTATACACAGATACGCAGTATTTT	CAGKPGLYTDTQYF	TRBV27	TRBJ2-3	TRBD2	NA
TGTGCCAGCACCCTCCGGGGTTACGAGCAGTACTTC	CASTLRGYEQYF	TRBV28	TRBJ2-7	NA	NA
TGTGCCAGCAGTTTTTCGCCAGGGGTATCCCTCCACTTT	CASSFSPGVSLHF	TRBV6-6	TRBJ1-6	NA	NA
TGTGCCAGCAGTTTACGCGGGGCCATCTATAATTCACCCCTCCACTTT	CASSLRGAIYNSPLHF	TRBV28	TRBJ1-6	NA	NA
TGTGCCAGCAGCTTTGGACTAGCGGGGCAAGAGACCCAGTACTTC	CASSFGLAGQETQYF	TRBV7-7	TRBJ2-5	TRBD2	NA
TGCGCCAGCAGGACAGGGGACGGTCCAAATTCACCCCTCCACTTT	CASRTGDGPNSPLHF	TRBV4-1	TRBJ1-6	TRBD1	NA
TGTGCCAGCAGCTTGGCTGTGGGGGAAGGGGGTCAGCCCCAGCATTTT	CASSLAVGEGGQPQHF	TRBV5-8	TRBJ1-5	NA	few
TGTGCCAGCAGCCCTTCGACTAGCGGAGAGACCCAGTACTTC	CASSPSTSGETQYF	TRBV3-1/TRBV3-2	TRBJ2-5	TRBD2	once
TGTGCCACCAGTGATTCAACAGGCCGTAACTATGGCTACACCTTC	CATSDSTGRNYGYTF	TRBV24-1	TRBJ1-2	NA	NA
TGTGCCAGCAGCTTGGGCGGGGTTTCAGAGACCCAGTACTTC	CASSLGGVSETQYF	TRBV5-5	TRBJ2-5	NA	NA
TGTGCCAGCAGCCACGGGTCTGGGGCCAACGTCCTGACTTTC	CASSHGSGANVLTF	TRBV3-1/TRBV3-2	TRBJ2-6	NA	NA
TGTGCCAGCAGCTTAAGGATCCTAGCGGGGTACAATGAGCAGTTCTTC	CASSLRILAGYNEQFF	TRBV7-2	TRBJ2-1	TRBD2	NA